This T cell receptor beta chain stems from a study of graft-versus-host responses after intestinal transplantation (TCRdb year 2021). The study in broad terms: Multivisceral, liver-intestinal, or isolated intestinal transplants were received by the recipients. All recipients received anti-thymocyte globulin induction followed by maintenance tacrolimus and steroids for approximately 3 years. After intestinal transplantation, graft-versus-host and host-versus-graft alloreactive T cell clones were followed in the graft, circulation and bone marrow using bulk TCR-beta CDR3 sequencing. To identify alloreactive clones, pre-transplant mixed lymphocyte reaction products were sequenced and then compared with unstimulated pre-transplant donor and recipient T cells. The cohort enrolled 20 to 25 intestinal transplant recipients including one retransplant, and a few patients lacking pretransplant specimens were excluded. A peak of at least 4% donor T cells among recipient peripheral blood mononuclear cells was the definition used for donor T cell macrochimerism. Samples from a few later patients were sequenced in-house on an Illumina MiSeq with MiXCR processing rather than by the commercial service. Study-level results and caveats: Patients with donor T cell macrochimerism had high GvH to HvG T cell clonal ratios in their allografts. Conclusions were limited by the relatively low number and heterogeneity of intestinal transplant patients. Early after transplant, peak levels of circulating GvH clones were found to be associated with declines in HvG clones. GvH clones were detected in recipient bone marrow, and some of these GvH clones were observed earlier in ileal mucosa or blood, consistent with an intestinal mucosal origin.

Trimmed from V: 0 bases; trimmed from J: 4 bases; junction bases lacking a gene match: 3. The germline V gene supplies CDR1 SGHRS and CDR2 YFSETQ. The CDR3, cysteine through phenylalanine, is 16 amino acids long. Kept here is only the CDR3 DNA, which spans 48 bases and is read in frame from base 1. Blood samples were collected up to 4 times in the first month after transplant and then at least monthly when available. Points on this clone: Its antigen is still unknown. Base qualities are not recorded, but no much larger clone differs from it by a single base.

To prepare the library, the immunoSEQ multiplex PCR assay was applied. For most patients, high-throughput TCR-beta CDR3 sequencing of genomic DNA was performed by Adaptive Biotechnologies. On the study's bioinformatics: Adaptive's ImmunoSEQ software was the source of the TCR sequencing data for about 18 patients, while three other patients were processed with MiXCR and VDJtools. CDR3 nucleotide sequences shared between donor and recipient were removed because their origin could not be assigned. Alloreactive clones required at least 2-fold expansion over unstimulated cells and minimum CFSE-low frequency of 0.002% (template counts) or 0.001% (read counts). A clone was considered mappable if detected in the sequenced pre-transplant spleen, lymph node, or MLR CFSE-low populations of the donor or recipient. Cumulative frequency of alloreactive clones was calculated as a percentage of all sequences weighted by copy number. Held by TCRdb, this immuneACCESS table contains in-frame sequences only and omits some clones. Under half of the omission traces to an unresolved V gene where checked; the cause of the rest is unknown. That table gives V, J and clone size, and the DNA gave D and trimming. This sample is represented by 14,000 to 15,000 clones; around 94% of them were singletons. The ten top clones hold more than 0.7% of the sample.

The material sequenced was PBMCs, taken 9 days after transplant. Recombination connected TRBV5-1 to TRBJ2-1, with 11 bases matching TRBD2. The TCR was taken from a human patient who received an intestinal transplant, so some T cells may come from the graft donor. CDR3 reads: CASSLAGTSGYNEQFF. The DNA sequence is TGCGCCAGCAGCTTGGCTGGGACTAGCGGATACAATGAGCAGTTCTTC. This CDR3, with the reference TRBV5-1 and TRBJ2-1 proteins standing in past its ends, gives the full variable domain KAGVTQTPRYLIKTRGQQVTLSCSPISGHRSVSWYQQTPGQGLQFLFEYFSETQRNKGNFPGRFSGRQFSNSRSEMNVSTLELGDSALYLCASSLAGTSGYNEQFFGPGTRLTVL.